Sequencing of this T cell receptor (beta chain) was carried out in a study of cytomegalovirus exposure and HLA in healthy donors. Primers included in the PCR were 60 Vbeta and 13 Jbeta primers. Sequencing was performed with immunoSEQ multiplex PCR; in TCRdb, only in-frame clones are kept and a portion is missing. The data show about 160,000 clones, over 75% seen once. Germline V CDR1 and CDR2: SNHLY, FYNNEI. The CDR3 loop spans 15 amino acids. Trimming took off 7 bases at V and 5 bases at J, with 20 bases between the two ends. The chain is built from TRBV2 and TRBJ2-5; tentatively, D is TRBD2 (7 bases). The sequence was obtained from a human donor in good health. The sample taken for sequencing was PBMCs. The CDR3 loop is CASMAGRGARETQYF. The DNA of the CDR3 is TGTGCCAGCATGGCGGGACGGGGGGCGAGGGAGACCCAGTACTTC.